This is a list of T cell receptor beta chains from one sample in a study of T cell changes during pregnancy in multiple sclerosis. Some clones are missing from TCRdb's copy, which holds only in-frame ones; the method was immunoSEQ multiplex PCR. This table holds 35,000 to 50,000 clones, around 90% found once. Sequenced: PBMCs (not recorded whether the cells were cultured). The receptors shown here come from a female donor with multiple sclerosis, enrolled in a pregnancy study. The CDR3 runs from the conserved cysteine through the conserved F or W. A D gene is named only where the DNA matches it firmly. Not every row has a clone size; where given, it reads once, few, many or a size class.

d_gene,v_gene,abundance,j_gene,CDR3nt,CDR3aa
TRBD2,TRBV10-3,.,TRBJ2-1,TGTGCCATCAGTGAGTCACCGGGACTAGCGGGAGAGGGGTCCTACAATGAGCAGTTCTTC,CAISESPGLAGEGSYNEQFF
.,TRBV7-8,.,TRBJ1-1,TGTGCCAGCAGCTTAGACAGGAAAAACACTGAAGCTTTCTTT,CASSLDRKNTEAFF
.,TRBV5-1,once,TRBJ2-6,TGCGCCAGCAGCGACAGCTCTGGGGCCAACGTCCTGACTTTC,CASSDSSGANVLTF
.,TRBV11-2,once,TRBJ1-4,TGTGCCAGCAGGTCCCTGATTAATGAAAAACTGTTTTTT,CASRSLINEKLFF
.,TRBV4-1,.,TRBJ2-1,TGCGCCAGCAGCCAAGGGACAGAATACAATGAGCAGTTCTTC,CASSQGTEYNEQFF
.,TRBV2,once,TRBJ1-2,TGTGCCAGCAGTGAATGGTTGGGGACGGCCTATGGCTACACCTTC,CASSEWLGTAYGYTF
TRBD1,TRBV27,.,TRBJ1-1,TGTGCCAGCAGTTTAATTTTTGGACAGGGGGCGGGAACTGAAGCTTTCTTT,CASSLIFGQGAGTEAFF
.,TRBV29-1,.,TRBJ1-3,TGCAGCGTTGACGACAGTTTCTCTGGAAACACCATATATTTT,CSVDDSFSGNTIYF
.,TRBV5-1,.,TRBJ2-1,TGCGCCAGCAGCTTGACCCTACCCACTTACAATGAGCAGTTCTTC,CASSLTLPTYNEQFF
TRBD2,TRBV13,.,TRBJ2-1,TGTGCCAGCAGCTTATTAGTACTAGCGGGAGCTAGCTCCTACAATGAGCAGTTCTTC,CASSLLVLAGASSYNEQFF
.,TRBV7-3,.,TRBJ2-2,TGTGCCAGCAGCTTCGCCAGGACAACGAACACCGGGGAGCTGTTTTTT,CASSFARTTNTGELFF
TRBD2,TRBV6-4,.,TRBJ2-1,TGTGCCAGCAGGGATAGCGGGAGGGCCTCGGCTGAGCAGTTCTTC,CASRDSGRASAEQFF
TRBD1,TRBV6-1,.,TRBJ2-7,TGTGCCAGCAGGGAGCATGGGGACAGCTACGAGCAGTACTTC,CASREHGDSYEQYF
.,TRBV10-3,.,TRBJ1-5,TGTGCCATCAGTGAAAGGGAGATGACTCAGCCCCAGCATTTT,CAISEREMTQPQHF
.,TRBV6-1,.,TRBJ2-3,TGTGCCAGCAGTGAGCGCCCAGAACTTTGGGATACGCAGTATTTT,CASSERPELWDTQYF
.,TRBV4-3,few,TRBJ1-4,TGCGCCAGCAGCCAAGAGGCAGGGACATTGCAAAAACTGTTTTTT,CASSQEAGTLQKLFF
.,TRBV2,.,TRBJ1-5,TGTGCCAGCGCACGGGGGCTGAGCGGCAATCAGCCCCAGCATTTT,CASARGLSGNQPQHF
TRBD2,TRBV5-4,.,TRBJ2-3,TGTGCCAGCAGCCCGGGACTAGCGGGAGCACGGGCAGATACGCAGTATTTT,CASSPGLAGARADTQYF
.,TRBV7-3,.,TRBJ2-3,TGTGCCAGCAGCTTAATGGGGGAGAGCGCAGATACGCAGTATTTT,CASSLMGESADTQYF
TRBD2,TRBV7-8,once,TRBJ2-7,TGTGCCAGCAGCTTTGGGCTAGCGGGAGCCCGCGGCTACGAGCAGTACTTC,CASSFGLAGARGYEQYF
TRBD1,TRBV29-1,.,TRBJ1-2,TGCAGCGTCTCGGACAGGGGTAAGAGCTACACCTTC,CSVSDRGKSYTF
.,TRBV7-2,.,TRBJ2-5,TGTGCCAGCAGCCCCCGGGCTACCCGAGAGACCCAGTACTTC,CASSPRATRETQYF
.,TRBV9,.,TRBJ2-3,TGTGCCAGCAGCTACCTGGGGAGGGGGAGCACAGATACGCAGTATTTT,CASSYLGRGSTDTQYF
TRBD1,TRBV29-1,.,TRBJ2-1,TGCAGCGTCAGGGACAGGGGATTTTACAATGAGCAGTTCTTC,CSVRDRGFYNEQFF
TRBD1,TRBV25-1,.,TRBJ2-7,TGTGCCAGCAGCGCACAAAAGGGACAGGGCTCCTACGAGCAGTACTTC,CASSAQKGQGSYEQYF
TRBD1,TRBV5-4,.,TRBJ1-2,TGTGCCAGCAGCCACCCCGACAGGGACCATAATGTTAACTATGGCTACACCTTC,CASSHPDRDHNVNYGYTF
TRBD2,TRBV19,.,TRBJ2-1,TGTGCCAGTAGTATAGCTCTAGCGGGCGCCAATGAGCAGTTCTTC,CASSIALAGANEQFF
.,TRBV9,.,TRBJ1-1,TGTGCCAGCAGCGGGGACACTGAAGCTTTCTTT,CASSGDTEAFF
.,TRBV6-1,.,TRBJ1-5,TGTGCCAGCAGTGAAGCGGCTCGCAATCAGCCCCAGCATTTT,CASSEAARNQPQHF
.,TRBV6-5,.,TRBJ1-1,TGTGCCAGCAGTTATGGCGGGACTGAAGCTTTCTTT,CASSYGGTEAFF
TRBD1,TRBV10-3,.,TRBJ1-5,TGTGCCACGGGACAGGGGGCGCGTAGCAATCAGCCCCAGCATTTT,CATGQGARSNQPQHF
.,TRBV5-1,.,TRBJ2-7,TGCGCCAGCAGCTTGCAAGGGGCGACCTACGAGCAGTACTTC,CASSLQGATYEQYF
TRBD2,TRBV10-3,.,TRBJ2-5,TGTGCCATCAGTGAGTCGGCGGGAGGCGTACGTAAAGAGACCCAGTACTTC,CAISESAGGVRKETQYF
.,TRBV4-3,.,TRBJ2-1,TGCGCCAGCAGCCAAGAAGTTGGCCTAATACCGGACGAGCAGTTCTTC,CASSQEVGLIPDEQFF
.,TRBV5-1,once,TRBJ2-7,TGCGCCAGCAGCATCTCCCCGGGACTCCAGACCTCCTACGAGCAGTACTTC,CASSISPGLQTSYEQYF
TRBD2,TRBV7-2,.,TRBJ2-7,TGTGCCAGCAGCTTAAGGCTGGGACTAGCGGTAATTACCTACGAGCAGTACTTC,CASSLRLGLAVITYEQYF
.,TRBV10-2,.,TRBJ2-2,TGCGCCAGCAGTCTAGAACGACAGGAGGCCGGGGAGCTGTTTTTT,CASSLERQEAGELFF
.,TRBV4-2,.,TRBJ1-5,TGTGCCAGCAGCCAAGATAGGCCAGGGGCTTTTGGCAATCAGCCCCAGCATTTT,CASSQDRPGAFGNQPQHF
.,TRBV5-4,few,TRBJ2-1,TGTGCCAGCAGCTTCGAACCCACAGCTGAGCAGTTCTTC,CASSFEPTAEQFF
TRBD2,TRBV11-2,.,TRBJ2-7,TGTGCCAGCAGCCCGGGACTAGTCTACGAGCAGTACTTC,CASSPGLVYEQYF
.,TRBV4-1,.,TRBJ1-2,TGCGCCAGCAGGCTGGGCTTCGAGGGGTCTGGCTACACCTTC,CASRLGFEGSGYTF
.,TRBV19,.,TRBJ2-1,TGTGCCAGTAGCCAATCCAGCAATGAGCAGTTCTTC,CASSQSSNEQFF
.,TRBV2,.,TRBJ2-7,TGTGCCAGCAGTTTGGGCCCGTACCAATACGAGCAGTACTTC,CASSLGPYQYEQYF
TRBD1,TRBV9,.,TRBJ2-7,TGTGCCAGCAGCGTCGGACAGGGCCTTTCCTACGAGCAGTACTTC,CASSVGQGLSYEQYF